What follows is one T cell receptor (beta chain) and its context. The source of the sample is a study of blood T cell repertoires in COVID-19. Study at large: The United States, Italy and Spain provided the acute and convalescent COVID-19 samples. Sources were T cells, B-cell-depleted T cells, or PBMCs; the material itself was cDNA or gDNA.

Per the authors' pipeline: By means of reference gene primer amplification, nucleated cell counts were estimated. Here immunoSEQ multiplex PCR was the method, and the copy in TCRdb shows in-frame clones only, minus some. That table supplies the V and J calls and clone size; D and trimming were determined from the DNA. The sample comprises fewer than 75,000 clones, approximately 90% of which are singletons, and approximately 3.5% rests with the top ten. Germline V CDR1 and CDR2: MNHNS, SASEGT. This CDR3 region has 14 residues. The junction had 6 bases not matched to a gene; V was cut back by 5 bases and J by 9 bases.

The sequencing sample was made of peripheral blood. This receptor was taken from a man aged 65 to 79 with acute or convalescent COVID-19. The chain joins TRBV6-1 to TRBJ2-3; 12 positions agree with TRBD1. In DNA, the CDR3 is TGTGCCAGCAGTTGGGACAGGGGGCGGCGAACGCAGTATTTT. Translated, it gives CASSWDRGRRTQYF.